The clone carrying this T cell receptor (beta chain) was recorded a few times. The antigen remains undetermined. These data originate in a study of identical twins. General study points: It was possible that invariant MAIT and iNKT cells partly confounded the zero-insertion analyses.

V lost 6 bases, J lost 5 bases, and 8 bases lay in between. This CDR3 is built from 12 residues. Germline values: CDR1 MNHNY, CDR2 SVGAGI (reference sequence). Unique molecular identifiers were present on cDNA, and template switching added a universal primer site. TCRdb reprocessed the 5' RACE reads with MiXCR, giving one entry per CDR3 protein. The repertoire holds around 960,000 distinct CDR3 sequences, with roughly an eighth as singletons. These data also formed part of another study, on yellow fever vaccine responses in identical twins.

The sequenced sample was PBMCs. The chain joins TRBV6-6 to TRBJ1-3; D ambiguous. The TCR was taken from a young woman in good health. CDR3 residues: CASSTDRNTIYF. The DNA of the CDR3 is TGTGCCAGCAGCACGGACCGAAACACCATATATTTT.